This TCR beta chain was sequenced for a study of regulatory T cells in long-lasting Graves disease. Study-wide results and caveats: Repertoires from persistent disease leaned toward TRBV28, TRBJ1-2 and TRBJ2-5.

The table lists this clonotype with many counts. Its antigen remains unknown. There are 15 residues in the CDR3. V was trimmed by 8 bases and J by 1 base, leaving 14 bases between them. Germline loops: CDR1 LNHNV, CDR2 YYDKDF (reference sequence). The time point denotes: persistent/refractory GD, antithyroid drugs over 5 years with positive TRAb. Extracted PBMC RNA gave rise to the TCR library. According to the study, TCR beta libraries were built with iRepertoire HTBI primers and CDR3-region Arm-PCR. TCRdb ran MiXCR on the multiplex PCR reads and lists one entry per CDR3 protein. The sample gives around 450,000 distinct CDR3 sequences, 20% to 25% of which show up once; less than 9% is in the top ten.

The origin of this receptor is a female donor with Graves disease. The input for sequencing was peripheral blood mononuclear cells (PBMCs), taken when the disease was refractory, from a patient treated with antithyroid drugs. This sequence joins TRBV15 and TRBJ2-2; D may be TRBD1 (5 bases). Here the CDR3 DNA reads TGTGCCACCTCCCTAGGGGTCCAGAACACCGGGGAGCTGTTTTTT. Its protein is CATSLGVQNTGELFF.